This T cell receptor (beta chain) comes out of a study of T cell repertoires in cytomegalovirus infection. About the research overall: Both recently identified HLA-C-restricted and well-studied HLA-B-restricted CMV epitopes were used in the study. Evidence of both CMV infection and a matching HLA type came from public TCR beta signatures.

Study-wide results and limits: Dominating the ex vivo response were TCR beta clonotypes that were CMV-specific and HLA-C-restricted. The cumulative frequency of public TCR beta families distinguished individuals who carried CMV together with the relevant HLA.

Turning to this clonotype: No antigen is known for it.

One entry per CDR3 protein results from TCRdb running MiXCR on the reads. The sample has approximately 990,000 distinct CDR3 sequences, around a third seen once. Here the sequenced sample was cultured CD8+ T cells from PBMCs, taken from culture after CMV antigen stimulation. This sequence originates from a human donor in good health (CMV status not recorded). Some clones in this sample may be carry-over from other donors' samples.

CDR3 protein: CASSEGQGFYEQYF. The DNA of the CDR3 is TGTGCCAGCAGTGAGGGACAGGGCTTCTACGAGCAGTACTTC. The genes are TRBV6-1 and TRBJ2-7; 9 positions agree with TRBD1. The CDR3 runs 14 residues. CDR1 is MNHNS, CDR2 SASEGT, per germline. J lost 3 bases, V lost 3 bases, and 3 bases had no gene match.